These 9 T cell receptor beta chains share one sample of origin, sequenced in a study of T cell repertoires in cytomegalovirus infection. MiXCR, applied by TCRdb to the reads, yields one record per CDR3 protein. The sample yields 600,000 to 800,000 distinct CDR3 sequences, roughly 26% seen once. The specimen sequenced was CD8+ T cells from PBMCs. The receptors shown here come from a human donor in good health (CMV status not recorded). Some clones in this sample may be carry-over from other donors' samples.

V is TRBV9 and J is TRBJ2-7; 8 nucleotides align to TRBD1. The length of the CDR3 is 15 residues. J was trimmed by 7 bases and V by 4 bases; bases with no gene match: 13. Germline-derived CDR1 and CDR2 are SGDLS and YYNGEE. The CDR3 sequence: CASSRTGTGFEEQYV. The CDR3 nucleotides are TGTGCCAGCAGCAGGACCGGGACAGGCTTCGAGGAGCAGTACGTC.

The rearrangement joins TRBV15 to TRBJ2-7; D gene ambiguous. This CDR3 contains 16 residues. V was trimmed by 3 bases and J by 0 bases, leaving 15 bases between them. CDR1 and CDR2 from the germline V gene are LNHNV and YYDKDF (reference sequence). CDR3 bases: TGTGCCACCAGCAGCATCAAGGGCTCTAGCTCCTACGAGCAGTACGTC. Protein: CATSSIKGSSSYEQYV.

In the case of this clonotype: At one of its ends the junction is not consistent with the germline gene, which may arise from a read error. The chain combines TRBV14 with TRBJ2-2, with no clear D. CDR3 length: 15 amino acids. Germline assignment: CDR1 SGHDN and CDR2 FVKESK. The CDR3 sequence: CASSQFPIDTEELFF. The CDR3, as DNA: TGTGCCAGCAGCCAATTCCCCATTGACACCGAGGAGCTGTTTTTT.

The chain is built from TRBV7-9 and TRBJ2-6, with 8 bases lining up with TRBD1. The germline V gene has CDR1 SEHNR and CDR2 FQNEAQ (reference sequence). V shed 5 bases, J shed 0 bases, and the junction held 12 bases outside the gene matches. The CDR3 is made up of 19 amino acids. In DNA form, the CDR3 reads TGTGCCAGCAGCAAAAGCCCGGGACAGGAACGCTCTGGGGCCAACGTCCTGACTTTC. It specifies CASSKSPGQERSGANVLTF.

The chain employs TRBV28 and TRBJ2-7; TRBD2 is a possible D gene (5 bases). The germline CDR1 and CDR2 sequences are MDHEN and SYDVKM. V gave up 6 bases and J gave up 6 bases, with 12 bases separating them. The CDR3 extends over 12 amino acids. The CDR3 nucleotides read TGTGCCAGCAGCAACAGAGGAGGCGAGCAGTACGTC. Translation gives CASSNRGGEQYV.

This clonotype was counted a few times. The V gene is TRBV25-1, the J gene TRBJ1-2; D is ambiguous. Germline V gene data show CDR1 as MGHDK and CDR2 as SYGVNS. The CDR3 spans 14 residues. V lost 0 bases to trimming and J lost 4 bases, with 9 bases between them. CDR3 sequence (DNA): TGTGCCAGCAGTGAATATTGGCAGGCCTATGGCTACACCTTC. Translated, it gives CASSEYWQAYGYTF.

The gene calls are TRBV7-4 and TRBJ2-7; tentatively, D is TRBD1 (5 bases). The germline V gene encodes CDR1 SGHVT and CDR2 SQSDAQ. Trimming stripped 1 base from V and 0 bases from J, with 10 bases between. This CDR3 comprises 15 residues. CDR3 DNA: TGTGCCAGCAGCTTAGGGACACCTTGCTCCTACGAGCAGTACGTC. Amino acid sequence: CASSLGTPCSYEQYV.

V gene TRBV7-8 combines with J gene TRBJ2-6, with 13 bases lining up with TRBD2. Trimming removed 5 bases from V and 3 bases from J; junction bases left unmatched: 7. The CDR3 spans 18 residues. Germline V gene lookup returns CDR1 SGHVS and CDR2 FQNEAQ. This chain's CDR3 is CASSPWTSGGSGANVLTF. The CDR3 nucleotides read TGTGCCAGCAGCCCTTGGACTAGCGGGGGAAGTGGGGCCAACGTCCTGACTTTC.

The V gene is TRBV29-1, the J gene TRBJ1-1; the D gene is possibly TRBD1 (6 bases). The germline V gene has CDR1 SQVTM and CDR2 ANQGSEA. V lost 5 bases to trimming and J lost 1 base, with 8 bases between them. The CDR3 runs to 12 residues. The CDR3 reads CSVLGQNTEAFF. CDR3 DNA: TGCAGCGTTTTGGGACAGAACACTGAAGCTTTCTTT.